This TCR beta chain originates from a study of T cells in Graves' hyperthyroidism and ophthalmopathy. This clonotype was recorded a few times. RNA transcripts were the template for amplifying TCR beta CDR3 regions. The HTBI primer set was used in a first-round RT-PCR of the TCR CDR3. TCRdb re-called the multiplex PCR reads with MiXCR, one entry per CDR3 protein. This sample has under 400,000 distinct CDR3 sequences, with approximately 15% found just once. The CDR3 length is 13 residues. V gave up 2 bases and J gave up 8 bases; unmatched junction bases: 3. Germline V gene sequence: CDR1 SEHNR, CDR2 FQNEAQ (reference sequence).

This chain joins TRBV7-9 and TRBJ2-1; 7 bases map to TRBD2. Sequencing was performed on blood. The source is a man aged 25-45 years with Graves' hyperthyroidism. The CDR3 coding sequence is TGTGCCAGCAGCTTAAGACTAGCTCATGAGCAGTTCTTC. It yields the protein CASSLRLAHEQFF. Full variable domain (missing parts from reference TRBV7-9 and TRBJ2-1): DTGVSQNPRHKITKRGQNVTFRCDPISEHNRLYWYRQTLGQGPEFLTYFQNEAQLEKSRLLSDRFSAERPKGSFSTLEIQRTEQGDSAMYLCASSLRLAHEQFFGPGTRLTVL.